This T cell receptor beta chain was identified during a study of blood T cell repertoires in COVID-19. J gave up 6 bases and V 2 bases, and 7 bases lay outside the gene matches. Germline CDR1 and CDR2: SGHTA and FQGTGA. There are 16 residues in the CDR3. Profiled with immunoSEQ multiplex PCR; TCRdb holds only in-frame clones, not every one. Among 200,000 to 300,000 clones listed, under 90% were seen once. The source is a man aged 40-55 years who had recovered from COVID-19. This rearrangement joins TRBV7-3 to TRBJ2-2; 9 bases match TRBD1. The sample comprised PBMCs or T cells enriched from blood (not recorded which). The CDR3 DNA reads TGTGCCAGCAGCTTATTGGGGACAGGGATACCCGGGGAGCTGTTTTTT. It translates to CASSLLGTGIPGELFF.